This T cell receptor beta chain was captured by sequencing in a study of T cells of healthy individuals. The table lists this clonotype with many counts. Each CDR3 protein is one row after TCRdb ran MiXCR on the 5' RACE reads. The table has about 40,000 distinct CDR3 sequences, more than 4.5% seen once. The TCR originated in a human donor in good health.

The CDR3 nucleotides are TGTGCCACCAGTGATCCCAGGACTAGCGGGGGGAGCAGCTCCTACAATGAGCAGTTCTTC. It yields the protein CATSDPRTSGGSSSYNEQFF. The chain carries TRBV24-1 and TRBJ2-1; 14 bases fit TRBD2. The germline V gene encodes CDR1 KGHDR and CDR2 SFDVKD. There are 20 residues in the CDR3. The V gene end was trimmed by 3 bases and the J gene end by 0 bases; junction bases not matched to a gene: 9.